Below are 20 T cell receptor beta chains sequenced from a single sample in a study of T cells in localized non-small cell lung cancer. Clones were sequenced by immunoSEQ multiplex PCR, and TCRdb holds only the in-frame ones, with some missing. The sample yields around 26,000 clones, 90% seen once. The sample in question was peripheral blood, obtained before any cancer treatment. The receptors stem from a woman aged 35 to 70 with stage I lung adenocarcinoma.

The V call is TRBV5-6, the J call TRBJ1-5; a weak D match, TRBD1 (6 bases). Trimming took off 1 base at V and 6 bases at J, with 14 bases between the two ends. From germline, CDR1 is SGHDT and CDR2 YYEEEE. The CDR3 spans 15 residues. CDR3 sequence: CASSLMGAQGQPQHF. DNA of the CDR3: TGTGCCAGCAGCTTGATGGGGGCGCAGGGTCAGCCCCAGCATTTT.

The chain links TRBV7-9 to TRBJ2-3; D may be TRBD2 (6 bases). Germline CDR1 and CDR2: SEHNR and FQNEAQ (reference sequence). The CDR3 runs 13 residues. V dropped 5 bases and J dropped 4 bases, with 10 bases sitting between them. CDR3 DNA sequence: TGTGCCAGCAGCCCGCGGGGTCCAGATACGCAGTATTTT. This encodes CASSPRGPDTQYF.

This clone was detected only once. Here the CDR3 reads CASSLGAGRETEAFF. The CDR3 DNA reads TGTGCCAGCAGTTTAGGGGCAGGACGTGAGACTGAAGCTTTCTTT. This chain connects TRBV27 to TRBJ1-1, with D possibly TRBD1 on 5 matching bases. CDR1 and CDR2 (germline): MNHEY, SMNVEV (reference sequence). The ends were cut back, 2 bases at V and 5 bases at J, with 15 bases in the middle. The CDR3 is 15 amino acids.

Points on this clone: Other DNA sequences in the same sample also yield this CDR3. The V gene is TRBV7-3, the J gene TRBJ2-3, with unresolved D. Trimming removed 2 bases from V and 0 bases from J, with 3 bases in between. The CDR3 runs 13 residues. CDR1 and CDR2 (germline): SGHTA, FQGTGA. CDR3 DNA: TGTGCCAGCAGCTTAGGGAGCACAGATACGCAGTATTTT. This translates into CASSLGSTDTQYF.

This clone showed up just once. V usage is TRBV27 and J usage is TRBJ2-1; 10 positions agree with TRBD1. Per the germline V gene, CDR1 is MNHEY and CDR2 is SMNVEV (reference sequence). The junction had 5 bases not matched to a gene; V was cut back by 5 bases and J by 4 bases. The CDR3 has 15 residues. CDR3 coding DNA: TGTGCCAGCAGTGCTAGACAGGGGGCTTACAATGAGCAGTTCTTC. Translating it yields CASSARQGAYNEQFF.

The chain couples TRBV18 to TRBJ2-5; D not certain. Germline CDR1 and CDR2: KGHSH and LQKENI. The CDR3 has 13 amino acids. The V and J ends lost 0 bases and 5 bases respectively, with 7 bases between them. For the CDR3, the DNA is TGTGCCAGCTCACCACCCCGAGGCGAGACCCAGTACTTC. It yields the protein CASSPPRGETQYF.

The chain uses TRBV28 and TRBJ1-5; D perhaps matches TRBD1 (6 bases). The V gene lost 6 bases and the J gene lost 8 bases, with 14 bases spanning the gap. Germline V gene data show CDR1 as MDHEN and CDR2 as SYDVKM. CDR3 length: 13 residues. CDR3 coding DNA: TGTGCCAGCAGCCTAACAGGGACAAAGCCCCAGCATTTT. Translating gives CASSLTGTKPQHF.

CDR3 bases: TGTGCCAGCAGTTCTGACGGGGACAGGGGATATGGCTACACCTTC. It is translated as CASSSDGDRGYGYTF. The rearrangement links TRBV5-4 to TRBJ1-2; TRBD1 agrees at 10 bases. V lost 5 bases and J lost 5; bases outside the gene matches: 9. The CDR3 length is 15 residues. Germline V gene data show CDR1 as SGHNT and CDR2 as YYREEE (reference sequence).

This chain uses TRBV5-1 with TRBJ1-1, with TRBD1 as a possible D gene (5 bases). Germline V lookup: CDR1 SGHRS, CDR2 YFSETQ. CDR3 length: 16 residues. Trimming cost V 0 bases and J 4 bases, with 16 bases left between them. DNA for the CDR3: TGCGCCAGCAGCTTGGCCGGCGGGGTCGGGGGCACTGAAGCTTTCTTT. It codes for CASSLAGGVGGTEAFF.

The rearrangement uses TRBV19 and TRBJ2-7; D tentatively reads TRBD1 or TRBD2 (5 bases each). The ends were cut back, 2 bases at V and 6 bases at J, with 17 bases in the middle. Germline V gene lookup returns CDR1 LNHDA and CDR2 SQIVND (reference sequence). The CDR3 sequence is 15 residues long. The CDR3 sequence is CASSIRDVRTCEQYF. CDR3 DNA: TGTGCCAGTAGTATAAGGGACGTCCGGACCTGCGAGCAGTACTTC.

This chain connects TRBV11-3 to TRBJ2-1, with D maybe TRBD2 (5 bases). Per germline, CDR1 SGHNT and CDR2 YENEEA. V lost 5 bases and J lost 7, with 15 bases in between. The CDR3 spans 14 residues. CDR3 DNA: TGTGCCAGCAGCCCCTTCCGCCCGGGGAATGAGCAGTTCTTC. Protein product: CASSPFRPGNEQFF.

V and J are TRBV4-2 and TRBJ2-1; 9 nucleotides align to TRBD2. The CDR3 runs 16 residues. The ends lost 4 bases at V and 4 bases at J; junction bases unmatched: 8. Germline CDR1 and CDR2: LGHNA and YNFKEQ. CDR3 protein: CASSPIAGEMYNEQFF. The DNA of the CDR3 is TGTGCCAGCAGCCCGATAGCGGGAGAGATGTACAATGAGCAGTTCTTC.

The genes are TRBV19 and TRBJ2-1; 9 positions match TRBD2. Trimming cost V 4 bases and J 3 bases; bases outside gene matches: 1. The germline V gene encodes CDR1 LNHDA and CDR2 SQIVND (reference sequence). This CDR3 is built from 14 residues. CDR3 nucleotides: TGTGCCAGTAGTAGGCGGGAGGGCTACAATGAGCAGTTCTTC. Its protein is CASSRREGYNEQFF.

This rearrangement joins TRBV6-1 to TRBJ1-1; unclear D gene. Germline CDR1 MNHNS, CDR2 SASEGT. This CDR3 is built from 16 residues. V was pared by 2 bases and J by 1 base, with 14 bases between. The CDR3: CASSENYRVGNTEAFF. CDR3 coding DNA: TGTGCCAGCAGTGAAAATTATAGGGTAGGGAACACTGAAGCTTTCTTT.

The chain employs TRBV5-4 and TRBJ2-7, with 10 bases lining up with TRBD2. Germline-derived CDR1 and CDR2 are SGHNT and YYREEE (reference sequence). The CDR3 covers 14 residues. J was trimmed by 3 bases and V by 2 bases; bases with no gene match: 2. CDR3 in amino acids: CASSFASGGYEQYF. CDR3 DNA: TGTGCCAGCAGCTTCGCTAGCGGGGGCTACGAGCAGTACTTC.

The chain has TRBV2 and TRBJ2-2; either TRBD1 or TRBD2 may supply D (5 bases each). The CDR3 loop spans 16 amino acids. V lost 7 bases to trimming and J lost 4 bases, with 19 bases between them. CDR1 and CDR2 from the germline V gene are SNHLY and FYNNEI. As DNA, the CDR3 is TGTGCCAGCAAGGGGTCTCGGGATAAGGGCACCGGGGAGCTGTTTTTT. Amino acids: CASKGSRDKGTGELFF. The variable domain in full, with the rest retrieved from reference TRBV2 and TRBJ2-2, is EPEVTQTPSHQVTQMGQEVILRCVPISNHLYFYWYRQILGQKVEFLVSFYNNEISEKSEIFDDQFSVERPDGSNFTLKIRSTKLEDSAMYFCASKGSRDKGTGELFFGEGSRLTVL.

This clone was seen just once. The CDR3, as DNA: TGTGCCAGCAGCCCTACCACGGGGGTGGGCAACACCATATATTTT. Amino acids: CASSPTTGVGNTIYF. The rearrangement uses TRBV9 and TRBJ1-3; D possibly corresponds to TRBD1 (5 bases). The germline gives CDR1 SGDLS, CDR2 YYNGEE. Trimming stripped 4 bases from V and 7 bases from J, with 18 bases between. The CDR3 totals 15 residues.

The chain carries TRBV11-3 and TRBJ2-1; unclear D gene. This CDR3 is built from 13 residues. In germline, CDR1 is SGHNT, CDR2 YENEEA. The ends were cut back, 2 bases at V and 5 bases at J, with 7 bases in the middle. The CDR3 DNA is TGTGCCAGCAGCTTATTTACCCACAATGAGCAGTTCTTC. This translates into CASSLFTHNEQFF.

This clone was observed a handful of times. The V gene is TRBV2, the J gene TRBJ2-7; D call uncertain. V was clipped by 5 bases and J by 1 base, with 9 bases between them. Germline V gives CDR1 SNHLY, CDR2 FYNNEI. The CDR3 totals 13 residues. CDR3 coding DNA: TGTGCCAGCAGTTGGCAGCTTTCCTACGAGCAGTACTTC. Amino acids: CASSWQLSYEQYF.

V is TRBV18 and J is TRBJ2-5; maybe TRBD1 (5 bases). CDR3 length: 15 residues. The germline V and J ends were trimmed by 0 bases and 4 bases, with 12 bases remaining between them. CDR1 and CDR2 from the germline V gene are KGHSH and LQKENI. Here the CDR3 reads CASSPPLKRGETQYF. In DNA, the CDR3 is TGTGCCAGCTCACCACCCTTGAAAAGGGGAGAGACCCAGTACTTC.